Sequencing of this T cell receptor beta chain was carried out in a study of shared clonotypes between healthy human individuals. Generated by immunoSEQ multiplex PCR, the TCRdb table keeps only in-frame clones and is missing some. The table lists 1.4 million to 1.5 million clones, roughly 96% of them singletons, with roughly 1.2% in the top ten. Germline CDR1 MNHEY, CDR2 SVGAGI. CDR3 length: 10 amino acids. V was trimmed by 6 bases and J by 5 bases, leaving 4 bases between them. Caucasian adults living in Nashville, Tennessee, provided all samples. Only a few counts were recorded for this clone. V gene TRBV6-5 combines with J gene TRBJ1-2, with D unresolved. This sequence was found in a man aged 30 to 45 in good health. The sample consisted of naive CD4+ T cells sorted from blood. Subset specified: CD45RA+ positively selected. Written as DNA, the CDR3 is TGTGCCAGCAGGGGATATGGCTACACCTTC. This sequence encodes CASRGYGYTF.